Each of the 11 T cell receptor beta chains below was sequenced from the same sample in a study of blood T cell repertoires in COVID-19. Libraries were prepared by immunoSEQ multiplex PCR; TCRdb keeps only in-frame clonotypes and omits some of them. Of hundreds of thousands of clones listed, roughly 81% are singletons. Sequences were obtained from peripheral blood. The receptors originated from an elderly woman with COVID-19, enrolled during active disease.

This sequence joins TRBV19 and TRBJ1-2; D remains unclear. Trimming shortened V by 10 bases and J by 8 bases, and 23 bases separated the two germline ends. CDR1 and CDR2 (germline): LNHDA, SQIVND (reference sequence). The CDR3 totals 14 residues. Here the CDR3 reads CATHGPLYRGGYTF. In DNA, the CDR3 is TGTGCCACCCATGGGCCCCTGTACAGAGGGGGCTACACCTTC.

CDR3 coding DNA: TGTGCCAGCAGACTTTCAGGATCCAATGAGCAGTTCTTC. Protein sequence: CASRLSGSNEQFF. The rearrangement uses TRBV28 and TRBJ2-1; D is unresolved. The CDR3 length is 13 residues. V shed 6 bases and J shed 6 bases, with 12 bases lying between them. CDR1 is MDHEN, CDR2 SYDVKM, per germline.

V usage is TRBV5-1 and J usage is TRBJ1-5; TRBD1 is a possible D gene (5 bases). The CDR3 sequence is 15 residues long. Germline V gives CDR1 SGHRS, CDR2 YFSETQ. Trimming cost V 2 bases and J 1 base, with 10 bases left between them. CDR3 region: CASSFSTGSNQPQHF. Here the CDR3 DNA reads TGCGCCAGCAGCTTTTCAACAGGAAGCAATCAGCCCCAGCATTTT.

The rearrangement uses TRBV7-3 and TRBJ1-2; 8 bases are a match to TRBD1. CDR1 SGHTA and CDR2 FQGTGA come from the germline V gene. The ends lost 3 bases at V and 8 bases at J; junction bases unmatched: 5. The CDR3 has 13 amino acids. The CDR3 region has the DNA TGTGCCAGCAGCTTCCGACAGGGGACGGGCTACACCTTC. Its translation: CASSFRQGTGYTF.

V is TRBV5-1 and J is TRBJ2-2, with D perhaps matching TRBD2 (5 bases). The CDR3 length is 15 residues. Germline CDR1 reads SGHRS; CDR2 reads YFSETQ. V was cut by 4 bases and J by 2 bases, with 12 bases left in between. CDR3 DNA: TGCGCCAGCAGCCCCGTAGCGATTAACACCGGGGAGCTGTTTTTT. Encoded protein: CASSPVAINTGELFF.

V usage is TRBV5-1 and J usage is TRBJ1-2; D might be TRBD1 (6 bases). The CDR3 is 12 amino acids. With 5 bases removed from V and 6 bases from J, the gap between germline ends came to 11 bases. Germline CDR1 reads SGHRS; CDR2 reads YFSETQ. The DNA for the CDR3 is TGCGCCAGCAGGGACAGCGGGGATGGCTACACCTTC. Translated: CASRDSGDGYTF.

The chain recombines TRBV5-1 with TRBJ2-2, with TRBD2 matching over 12 bases. Per the germline V gene, CDR1 is SGHRS and CDR2 is YFSETQ. V lost 3 bases and J lost 6; bases outside the gene matches: 3. There are 15 residues in the CDR3. The CDR3 nucleotides read TGCGCCAGCAGCTCTAGACTAGCGGGAGCCGGGGAGCTGTTTTTT. Its protein product is CASSSRLAGAGELFF.

The rearrangement joins TRBV5-1 to TRBJ1-1, with D possibly TRBD1 on 5 matching bases. V lost 4 bases and J 6 bases, leaving 13 bases between the germline ends. The CDR3 has 13 residues. In germline, CDR1 is SGHRS, CDR2 YFSETQ. For the CDR3, the DNA is TGCGCCAGCAGCCGATGGGCAGGGTCTGAAGCTTTCTTT. This codes for CASSRWAGSEAFF.

The V call is TRBV5-5, the J call TRBJ2-3; D possibly corresponds to TRBD2 (6 bases). In germline, CDR1 is SGHKS, CDR2 YYEKEE (reference sequence). V was shortened by 2 bases and J by 3 bases, with 10 bases between the two germline ends. This CDR3 region has 14 residues. For the CDR3, the DNA is TGTGCCAGCAGCTTAGACGGGAGAACAGATACGCAGTATTTT. Amino acids: CASSLDGRTDTQYF.

This chain connects TRBV20-1 to TRBJ2-1; no firm D call. The germline V gene has CDR1 DFQATT and CDR2 SNEGSKA (reference sequence). This CDR3 spans 12 amino acids. Trimming left V 3 bases short and J 6 bases short, with 9 bases between. CDR3 sequence (DNA): TGCAGTGCTAGTAAGACTGGCAATGAGCAGTTCTTC. Residues: CSASKTGNEQFF.

The gene calls are TRBV5-1 and TRBJ1-6, with 9 bases identical to TRBD1. The trim removed 3 bases at V and 8 bases at J, leaving 6 bases unmatched. Germline V CDR1 and CDR2: SGHRS, YFSETQ. The length of the CDR3 is 15 residues. The CDR3 loop is CASSSGQGRDSPLHF. CDR3 DNA sequence: TGCGCCAGCAGCTCGGGACAGGGTAGGGATTCACCCCTCCACTTT. The variable domain in full, with the rest retrieved from reference TRBV5-1 and TRBJ1-6, is KAGVTQTPRYLIKTRGQQVTLSCSPISGHRSVSWYQQTPGQGLQFLFEYFSETQRNKGNFPGRFSGRQFSNSRSEMNVSTLELGDSALYLCASSSGQGRDSPLHFGNGTRLTVT.